Listed below are T cell receptor beta chains from one sample, sequenced in a study of blood T cell repertoires in COVID-19. Only in-frame clones appear in the TCRdb table, and some are missing; sequencing was by immunoSEQ multiplex PCR. The table lists approximately 500,000 clones, over 75% of them singletons. The specimen was peripheral blood. These receptors all come from a human donor in a cohort sampled during active COVID-19. The CDR3 runs from the conserved cysteine through the conserved F or W. Size tells how often a clone was seen (once, few, many) or the class of an expanded clone, and some rows leave it out.

>-|TRBV6-1|14
CASSERTGGYGYTF
>-|TRBV7-9|12
CASSLSIYQQYF
>once|TRBV28|12
CASSPGSDTQYF
>few|TRBV15|14
CATSRDGAAETQYF
>once|TRBV18|13
CASSPPAHYGYTF
>-|TRBV7-2|17
CASSSRRRTSGTDTQYF
>-|TRBV4-2|15
CASSQPGVSAEGYTF
>-|TRBV18|15
CASSPGTGSPYGYTF
>-|TRBV25-1|15
CASSEFGGVVDTQYF
>-|TRBV5-6|12
CASSLPSYEQYF
>few|TRBV5-1|17
CASSVLGQGADNSPLHF
>-|TRBV5-1|16
CASSFRDGGMNTEAFF
>-|TRBV27|15
CASSGGLSDYNEQFF
>once|TRBV19|17
CASSMGRELIVNTEAFF
>-|TRBV11-2|13
CASSTGTVPPLHF
>-|TRBV6-2/TRBV6-3|13
CASSTTTYNEQFF
>-|TRBV19|13
CATYYHAGNVLTF
>-|TRBV6-5|12
CATTVGGTEAFF
>once|TRBV6-2/TRBV6-3|11
CASSYSYAAFF
>-|TRBV28|12
CASRQRPYEQYF
>-|TRBV11-2|16
CASSSAHSGTPYEQYF
>-|TRBV9|15
CASSVAGQGAYGYTF
>-|TRBV7-2|13
CASSLVVLYEQYF
>-|TRBV7-2|14
CASSLGDYSYEQYF
>-|TRBV4-2|15
CASSQDWDSPYEQYF
>-|TRBV27|16
CASSLSGATGPYEQYF
>-|TRBV5-1|16
CASAYLGGDVTYEQYF
>-|TRBV6-6|17
CASSRGFPGLKQGEQYF
>-|TRBV5-1|13
CASSLVGGDGYTF
>-|TRBV6-5|14
CASSLGLINSPLHF
>-|TRBV9|18
CASSPGDVAGGSSYEQYF
>once|TRBV5-1|14
CASSLQGAENTIYF
>once|TRBV10-3|16
CAISAIPGQNYNEQFF
>-|TRBV30|13
CAWTSEVTGELFF
>once|TRBV7-3|15
CASSVGLAVLNEQFF
>-|TRBV28|11
CASRRANEQFF
>-|TRBV5-1|17
CASSFGQGRGPYYEQYF
>once|TRBV29-1|14
CSVEKDRAFTEAFF
>-|TRBV2|15
CASSAQGQVNYGYTF
>few|TRBV29-1|12
CSVGQADNEQFF
>-|TRBV7-9|17
CASSLAIQAGDSNEQYF
>once|TRBV30|15
CAWSLTGGAGETQYF
>-|TRBV5-1|16
CASSITSGRAGETQYF
>-|TRBV3-1/TRBV3-2|13
CASSQQGIGGYTF
>-|TRBV27|15
CASSYRGLNTGELFF
>once|TRBV11-2|17
CASSSFPGTGKNEKLFF
>once|TRBV18|15
CASSTGRSENTEAFF
>-|TRBV6-6|14
CASSWDRAGNTIYF
>-|TRBV3-1/TRBV3-2|13
CASSPGGTDTQYF
>-|TRBV9|14
CASSVQGNTGELFF
>-|TRBV6-5|15
CASSRYTGVDSPLHF
>-|TRBV5-5|15
CASSRAEGAPYEQYF
>-|TRBV19|15
CASKTREGGPETQYF
>-|TRBV28|14
CASSQPQARNGYTF